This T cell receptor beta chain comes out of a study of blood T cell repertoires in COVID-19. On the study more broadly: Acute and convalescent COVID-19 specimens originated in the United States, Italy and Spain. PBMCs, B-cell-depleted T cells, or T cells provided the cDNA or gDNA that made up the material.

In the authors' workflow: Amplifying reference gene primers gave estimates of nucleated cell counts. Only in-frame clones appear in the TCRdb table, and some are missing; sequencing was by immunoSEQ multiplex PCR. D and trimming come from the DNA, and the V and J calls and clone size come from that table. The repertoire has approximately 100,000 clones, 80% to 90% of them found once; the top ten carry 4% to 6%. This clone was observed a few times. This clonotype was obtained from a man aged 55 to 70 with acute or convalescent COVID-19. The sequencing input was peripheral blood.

As DNA, the CDR3 is TGTGCCAGCAGTTACTCTAGCGGGAGGAGATACGAGCAGTACTTC. Translating it yields CASSYSSGRRYEQYF. The V call is TRBV6-2 or TRBV6-3, the J call TRBJ2-7, with 10 positions matching TRBD2. The V gene end was trimmed by 0 bases and the J gene end by 4 bases; junction bases not matched to a gene: 3. Germline CDR1 MNHEY, CDR2 SVGEGT. The CDR3 has 15 amino acids.